Presented here are 22 T cell receptor beta chains from one specimen sequenced in a study of T cells in localized non-small cell lung cancer. Here immunoSEQ multiplex PCR was the method, and the copy in TCRdb shows in-frame clones only, minus some. Among 70,000 or so clones listed, 70% to 85% were seen once. Sequenced here: peripheral blood, sampled before any cancer treatment. The receptors here all came from a female donor aged 60 or older with stage I lung adenocarcinoma.

The chain is built from TRBV19 and TRBJ1-5, with 7 bases fitting TRBD1. The CDR3 covers 13 residues. The V and J ends lost 5 bases and 7 bases, in that order; junction bases with no gene match: 5. Looked up from germline, CDR1 is LNHDA and CDR2 is SQIVND (reference sequence). The CDR3 sequence: CASSQGVGQPQHF. In DNA form, the CDR3 reads TGTGCCAGTAGTCAGGGGGTCGGGCAGCCCCAGCATTTT.

The V gene is TRBV11-2, the J gene TRBJ2-3; D may be TRBD1 (6 bases). The CDR3 contains 15 residues. Deletions cut 5 bases from V and 1 base from J, with 13 bases between. The germline V gene encodes CDR1 SGHAT and CDR2 FQNNGV. Written as DNA, the CDR3 is TGTGCCAGCAGCCCTCCAAGGACAGGCACAGATACGCAGTATTTT. This sequence encodes CASSPPRTGTDTQYF.

In this sample, this clone turned up a few times. The chain links TRBV6-1 to TRBJ1-2; D is unresolved. CDR1 is MNHNS and CDR2 is SASEGT in the germline V gene. Trimming took 2 bases from V and 5 from J, leaving 6 bases between them. The CDR3 covers 12 residues. CDR3 in DNA: TGTGCCAGCAGTGAATCAGAATATGGCTACACCTTC. Translated: CASSESEYGYTF.

Concerning this clone: Other DNA sequences from this sample encode an identical CDR3 as well. J is TRBJ2-3 and V is TRBV5-1; no firm D call. The CDR3 covers 13 residues. The V end was cut by 3 bases, the J end by 1 base, with 6 bases between. Germline CDR1 reads SGHRS; CDR2 reads YFSETQ. CDR3 sequence (DNA): TGCGCCAGCAGCTCCCAAGGCACAGATACGCAGTATTTT. Translation: CASSSQGTDTQYF.

This chain links TRBV5-1 with TRBJ2-3; D is perhaps TRBD2 (6 bases). Deletions cut 4 bases from V and 3 bases from J, with 24 bases between. Per germline, CDR1 SGHRS and CDR2 YFSETQ. The CDR3 has 18 amino acids. This CDR3 is CASSPWQRKAGGTDTQYF. In nucleotides, the CDR3 is TGCGCCAGCAGCCCGTGGCAACGGAAGGCCGGGGGAACAGATACGCAGTATTTT.

The chain combines TRBV5-1 with TRBJ2-3; D not resolved. The V gene's germline CDR1 is SGHRS and CDR2 YFSETQ. V lost 3 bases to trimming and J lost 1 base, with 9 bases between them. This CDR3 spans 14 amino acids. CDR3 nucleotides: TGCGCCAGCAGCTACAACGACCGCACAGATACGCAGTATTTT. Its protein is CASSYNDRTDTQYF.

The rearrangement uses TRBV2 and TRBJ2-7, with D uncertain. The germline V gene encodes CDR1 SNHLY and CDR2 FYNNEI. CDR3 length equals 15 residues. V lost 0 bases to trimming and J lost 3 bases, with 12 bases between them. Here the CDR3 reads CASSEALPNSYEQYF. In DNA form, the CDR3 reads TGTGCCAGCAGTGAAGCGCTTCCGAACAGCTACGAGCAGTACTTC.

CDR3 amino acids: CASSLRRGAFYNEQFF. CDR3 sequence (DNA): TGTGCCAGCAGCTTAAGGAGGGGGGCTTTCTACAATGAGCAGTTCTTC. V is TRBV7-8 and J is TRBJ2-1; D may be TRBD1 or TRBD2 (6 bases each). V lost 2 bases and J lost 3, with 14 bases in between. This CDR3 has 16 residues. CDR1 and CDR2 from the germline V gene are SGHVS and FQNEAQ.

The CDR3 is CASSKSKTPQETQYF. CDR3 sequence (DNA): TGTGCCAGCAGCAAGTCGAAAACACCGCAAGAGACCCAGTACTTC. J is TRBJ2-5 and V is TRBV21-1; TRBD1 was called by the table and not checked on the DNA. TRBV21-1 is flagged as a pseudogene. The CDR3 loop spans 15 amino acids.

The chain uses TRBV6-1 and TRBJ2-5; D might be TRBD2 (5 bases). This CDR3 is 15 amino acids long. V lost 6 bases and J 5 bases, leaving 19 bases between the germline ends. The germline V gene has CDR1 MNHNS and CDR2 SASEGT. The CDR3: CASSPGRGSRETQYF. The CDR3 nucleotides read TGTGCCAGCAGCCCTGGTCGAGGGTCCCGGGAGACCCAGTACTTC.

This clone was seen more than once but under ten times. The V call is TRBV29-1, the J call TRBJ1-1; tentatively, D is TRBD1 (5 bases). Trimming stripped 2 bases from V and 5 bases from J, with 12 bases between. CDR1 and CDR2 (germline): SQVTM, ANQGSEA. The CDR3 runs to 13 residues. Written as DNA, the CDR3 is TGCAGCGTTGAATTTGGGGGTCGTACTGAAGCTTTCTTT. Protein product: CSVEFGGRTEAFF.

The chain recombines TRBV18 with TRBJ1-1; 9 nucleotides match TRBD1. The V gene's germline CDR1 is KGHSH and CDR2 LQKENI. Trimming cost V 3 bases and J 11 bases; bases outside gene matches: 10. CDR3 size: 14 residues. DNA for the CDR3: TGTGCCAGCTCACCTGCGGCTGGGACAGGGACCGCTTTCTTT. It translates to CASSPAAGTGTAFF.

V is TRBV6-8 and J is TRBJ2-2, with 8 bases lining up with TRBD2. Germline trimming cut 6 bases from V and 2 bases from J; bases unmatched to any gene: 2. This CDR3 has 14 residues. Germline V CDR1 and CDR2: MNHGY, SAAAGT. The CDR3 sequence: CASRTSGNTGELFF. The CDR3 DNA reads TGTGCCAGCAGAACTAGCGGAAACACCGGGGAGCTGTTTTTT.

The chain joins TRBV4-3 to TRBJ1-1; D perhaps matches TRBD1 (5 bases). V gave up 0 bases and J gave up 9 bases, with 17 bases separating them. Germline V lookup: CDR1 LGHNA, CDR2 YSLEER. The CDR3 is 15 amino acids. The CDR3: CASSQDQGQSFQAFF. The DNA of the CDR3 is TGCGCCAGCAGCCAAGATCAGGGTCAGAGTTTCCAAGCTTTCTTT.

The table lists this clone with a few counts. V is TRBV6-1 and J is TRBJ1-2; 8 nucleotides match TRBD1. CDR1 and CDR2 (germline): MNHNS, SASEGT. The trim removed 6 bases at V and 4 bases at J, leaving 4 bases unmatched. The CDR3 loop spans 13 amino acids. CDR3: CASRETGVYGYTF. In DNA, the CDR3 is TGTGCCAGCAGGGAGACAGGGGTCTATGGCTACACCTTC.

The chain joins TRBV11-3 to TRBJ1-2; D is possibly TRBD1 (6 bases). Germline CDR1 is SGHNT and CDR2 is YENEEA. V dropped 5 bases and J dropped 3 bases, with 13 bases sitting between them. This CDR3 comprises 14 residues. The DNA of the CDR3 is TGTGCCAGCAGCCAGCGGGGGGCCCACTATGGCTACACCTTC. This gives the protein CASSQRGAHYGYTF.

The gene calls are TRBV4-1 and TRBJ1-1, with 9 nucleotides matching TRBD1. Germline trimming cut 7 bases from V and 3 bases from J; bases unmatched to any gene: 15. CDR1 and CDR2 from the germline V gene are MGHRA and YSYEKL. This CDR3 region has 17 residues. CDR3 loop: CASTRRRTGVGDTEAFF. CDR3 DNA sequence: TGCGCCAGCACGAGAAGGAGGACAGGGGTTGGTGACACTGAAGCTTTCTTT.

There are a few counts of this clone. The chain is built from TRBV7-2 and TRBJ2-1; perhaps TRBD2 as D (6 bases). V lost 1 base to trimming and J lost 13 bases, with 14 bases between them. The germline gives CDR1 SGHTA, CDR2 FQGNSA. The CDR3 extends over 13 amino acids. CDR3 sequence reads: CASSLVAGRPQFF. In DNA form, the CDR3 reads TGTGCCAGCAGCTTAGTCGCGGGGCGACCTCAGTTCTTC.

This chain joins TRBV5-1 and TRBJ2-3; tentative D call: TRBD2 (7 bases). The ends were cut back, 4 bases at V and 1 base at J, with 16 bases in the middle. The CDR3 sequence is 16 residues long. In germline, CDR1 is SGHRS, CDR2 YFSETQ. CDR3 loop: CASSPLAGAGTDTQYF. The CDR3 DNA reads TGCGCCAGCAGCCCTCTTGCGGGGGCCGGCACAGATACGCAGTATTTT.

The gene calls are TRBV5-1 and TRBJ1-1; 8 bases match TRBD1. The V segment lost 0 bases and the J segment 7 bases; nucleotides outside the gene matches: 11. Per the germline V gene, CDR1 is SGHRS and CDR2 is YFSETQ. The CDR3 sequence is 16 residues long. CDR3 sequence reads: CASSLALRTGYDEAFF. The DNA for the CDR3 is TGCGCCAGCAGCTTGGCCCTCCGGACAGGGTATGATGAAGCTTTCTTT.

The CDR3 here is CASSLSGGSIGNEQFF. CDR3 bases: TGTGCCAGCAGCTTATCCGGCGGGAGTATTGGTAATGAGCAGTTCTTC. The rearrangement joins TRBV7-6 to TRBJ2-1, with TRBD2 matching 7 bases. Per the germline V gene, CDR1 is SGHVS and CDR2 is FNYEAQ. J gave up 7 bases and V 2 bases, and 11 bases lay outside the gene matches. The CDR3 spans 16 residues.

The chain links TRBV5-1 to TRBJ1-5; D may be TRBD1 (5 bases). V lost 6 bases to trimming and J lost 1 base, with 23 bases between them. CDR1 is SGHRS and CDR2 is YFSETQ in the germline V gene. The CDR3 spans 18 residues. The CDR3 here is CASNRDAETDGSNQPQHF. CDR3 sequence (DNA): TGCGCCAGCAATCGGGACGCAGAGACAGACGGGAGCAATCAGCCCCAGCATTTT.